What follows are 16 T cell receptor beta chains derived from one specimen sequenced in a study of T-cell reconstitution after alpha-beta-depleted transplantation in children (dated by TCRdb to 2016 to 2017). The library was generated by PCR. The sample was run on an Illumina HiSeq 2500. TCR library preparation used molecular barcoding, with unique molecular identifiers applied to normalize quantification of the TCRbeta repertoire. TCRdb applied fastp at Q25 and MiXCR to the public reads, then kept only in-frame beta chains. CDR3 protein sequences are deduplicated, and each keeps its most common genes and DNA. Recorded for this sample are about 540,000 distinct CDR3 sequences; about 18% of them occurred a single time. Of the sample, 2.5% to 3.5% falls within the top ten clones. Sequenced material: PBMCs from the stem cell graft donor, taken from the stem cell graft. Receptor source: a human donor who donated a stem cell graft to a child with acute lymphoblastic leukemia.

The chain employs TRBV6-6 and TRBJ2-2; D unclear. The CDR3 has 13 residues. The germline CDR1 and CDR2 sequences are MNHNY and SVGAGI (reference sequence). The V end lost 7 bases, the J end lost 6 bases, and 12 bases lay between the germline ends. DNA of the CDR3: TGTGCCAGCAACCTCGTTGGGGCCGGGGAGCTGTTTTTT. This encodes CASNLVGAGELFF.

DNA for the CDR3: TGTGCCAGCACCCACGCCGGCGAGCAGTACTTC. Protein product: CASTHAGEQYF. The gene calls are TRBV12-3 or TRBV12-4 and TRBJ2-7; no clear D. This CDR3 has 11 residues. V was pared by 7 bases and J by 6 bases, with 10 bases between.

This clonotype has ten or more counts. The J gene is TRBJ1-5, the V gene TRBV7-6; weak D call: TRBD1 (6 bases). The germline CDR1 and CDR2 sequences are SGHVS and FNYEAQ. This CDR3 spans 14 amino acids. The V and J ends lost 4 bases and 4 bases respectively, with 11 bases between them. CDR3 nucleotides: TGTGCCAGCAGCTCGGGGACACTAAATCAGCCCCAGCATTTT. It encodes CASSSGTLNQPQHF.

Only a few counts were recorded for this clonotype. The rearrangement uses TRBV15 and TRBJ2-1; D remains ambiguous. The germline CDR1 and CDR2 sequences are LNHNV and YYDKDF (reference sequence). The CDR3 consists of 16 residues. The V and J ends lost 1 base and 8 bases respectively, with 18 bases between them. The DNA for the CDR3 is TGTGCCACCAGCAGAGCTGAGACTGGTCTTTTCGATGAGCAGTTCTTC. Amino acid sequence: CATSRAETGLFDEQFF.

The J gene is TRBJ2-2, the V gene TRBV5-5; D is uncertain. Per the germline V gene, CDR1 is SGHKS and CDR2 is YYEKEE (reference sequence). The CDR3 contains 12 residues. V was shortened by 1 base and J by 7 bases, with 5 bases between the two germline ends. In nucleotides, the CDR3 is TGTGCCAGCAGCTTGTTCAACGGGGAGCTGTTTTTT. Protein product: CASSLFNGELFF.

This clonotype was detected a few times. The chain employs TRBV7-9 and TRBJ1-3; no clear D gene. V was shortened by 1 base and J by 4 bases, with 11 bases between the two germline ends. The germline CDR1 and CDR2 sequences are SEHNR and FQNEAQ (reference sequence). The CDR3 sequence is 15 residues long. The CDR3 here is CASSLVQARGNTIYF. The CDR3 DNA reads as TGTGCCAGCAGCTTAGTGCAAGCCCGAGGAAACACCATATATTTT.

Note on this clonotype: A much larger clone differs from this one at a single base, so this may be a read error. The chain employs TRBV27 and TRBJ2-2, with 7 positions matching TRBD2. There are 12 residues in the CDR3. V dropped 7 bases and J dropped 6; count of bases not matched to a gene: 2. Germline-derived CDR1 and CDR2 are MNHEY and SMNVEV (reference sequence). The CDR3 loop reads CASTRGAGELFF. CDR3 in DNA: TGTGCCAGCACCCGGGGGGCCGGGGAGCTGTTTTTT.

This clonotype was detected only a few times. This rearrangement joins TRBV6-5 to TRBJ1-2; D is perhaps TRBD1 (6 bases). Germline loops: CDR1 MNHEY, CDR2 SVGAGI. V was shortened by 0 bases and J by 5 bases, with 13 bases between the two germline ends. The CDR3 runs to 15 residues. The CDR3 DNA follows: TGTGCCAGCAGTTACTCGGGACACGAAGAGTATGGCTACACCTTC. This encodes CASSYSGHEEYGYTF.

This clonotype has a handful of counts. The chain has TRBV5-5 and TRBJ2-7, with D possibly called TRBD1 or TRBD2 (5 bases each). This CDR3 has 14 amino acids. The ends were cut back, 3 bases at V and 5 bases at J, with 15 bases in the middle. The germline gives CDR1 SGHKS, CDR2 YYEKEE (reference sequence). The DNA for the CDR3 is TGTGCCAGCAGCTGGGACGGCGACTACGACGAGCAGTACTTC. This sequence encodes CASSWDGDYDEQYF. The full variable domain, completed using reference TRBV5-5 and TRBJ2-7, is DAGVTQSPTHLIKTRGQQVTLRCSPISGHKSVSWYQQVLGQGPQFIFQYYEKEERGRGNFPDRFSARQFPNYSSELNVNALLLGDSALYLCASSWDGDYDEQYFGPGTRLTVT.

This clonotype has just a few counts. The chain carries TRBV2 and TRBJ2-2; D is undetermined. From germline, CDR1 is SNHLY and CDR2 FYNNEI. The CDR3 consists of 14 residues. V was shortened by 7 bases and J by 1 base, with 10 bases between the two germline ends. CDR3 nucleotides: TGTGCCAGCACCCACTCCTGGAACACCGGGGAGCTGTTTTTT. Translation gives CASTHSWNTGELFF.

The chain joins TRBV6-2 or TRBV6-3 to TRBJ2-2; the match to TRBD2 covers 8 bases. After removal of 6 bases from V and 2 bases from J, the junction contained 32 bases not matched to a gene. The CDR3 consists of 24 residues. CDR1 and CDR2 (germline): MNHEY, SVGEGT. The CDR3 DNA is TGTGCCAGCAGCTTACTCAAATCGGGAATCTACGTCCCCTGGACTAGCCTCAACACCGGGGAGCTGTTTTTT. Protein: CASSLLKSGIYVPWTSLNTGELFF.

This clonotype has just a few counts. V gene TRBV5-1 combines with J gene TRBJ1-2; D gene unclear. The CDR3 runs to 15 residues. Germline loops: CDR1 SGHRS, CDR2 YFSETQ. Trimming left V 0 bases short and J 3 bases short, with 12 bases between. The CDR3 reads CASSLAFSTDYGYTF. In DNA, the CDR3 is TGCGCCAGCAGCTTGGCGTTTTCTACTGACTATGGCTACACCTTC.

The gene calls are TRBV12-5 and TRBJ1-1; D not certain. This CDR3 has 13 amino acids. Germline V gene data show CDR1 as LGHNT and CDR2 as FRNRAP. The V gene lost 2 bases and the J gene lost 1 base, with 5 bases spanning the gap. CDR3 bases: TGTGCTAGTGGTTTGCTTTCGAACACTGAAGCTTTCTTT. Translating gives CASGLLSNTEAFF.

The chain joins TRBV27 to TRBJ2-1; TRBD2 matches at 13 bases. There are 16 residues in the CDR3. Germline V gene lookup returns CDR1 MNHEY and CDR2 SMNVEV (reference sequence). The junction had 6 bases not matched to a gene; V was cut back by 5 bases and J by 5 bases. The CDR3 DNA follows: TGTGCCAGCAGTACCTGGACTAGCGGGAGAAACAATGAGCAGTTCTTC. As protein: CASSTWTSGRNNEQFF.

This sequence joins TRBV12-3 or TRBV12-4 and TRBJ1-4; 8 bases map to TRBD1. V was clipped by 6 bases and J by 2 bases; unmatched bases: 2. The CDR3 extends over 14 amino acids. The CDR3 region has the DNA TGTGCCAGCAGGACAGGGGTTACTAATGAAAAACTGTTTTTT. Translating it yields CASRTGVTNEKLFF.

The CDR3, as DNA: TGTGCCAGCAGTTTATATGTTGGGGCGTTGAACACTGAAGCTTTCTTT. Its protein is CASSLYVGALNTEAFF. The chain is built from TRBV12-3 or TRBV12-4 and TRBJ1-1, with D perhaps matching TRBD1 (5 bases). The CDR3 totals 16 residues. With 2 bases removed from V and 0 bases from J, the gap between germline ends came to 13 bases.